These 25 T cell receptor beta chains share one sample of origin, sequenced in a study of siplizumab effects on memory and regulatory T cells (dated by TCRdb to about 2019). The library was prepared using the immunoSEQ multiplex PCR assay. In its TCRdb copy, this immuneACCESS table keeps in-frame sequences only and misses some clones. Where compared with another copy, unresolved V genes explain less than half of these, and the others have no known cause. This sample gives over 95,000 clones in total; over 85% of them show up just once. The biggest ten clones account for over 0.15% of the sample. The source material was non-Treg CD4+ T cells sorted from blood. Interpreted using the paper, the cell subset or site label stands for: FACS-sorted unstimulated CD4+ non-regulatory T cells. Every receptor here comes from a human donor in good health.

The gene calls are TRBV2 and TRBJ2-3, with 7 bases aligning to TRBD2. Germline assignment: CDR1 SNHLY and CDR2 FYNNEI. This CDR3 contains 15 residues. The trim removed 7 bases at V and 6 bases at J, leaving 13 bases unmatched. The CDR3 reads CASKGVGGSMDTQYF. The DNA for the CDR3 is TGTGCCAGCAAAGGGGTCGGGGGGTCCATGGATACGCAGTATTTT.

CDR3 bases: TGTGCCTGGAGAGAGAATTCACCCCTCCACTTT. This translates into CAWRENSPLHF. V usage is TRBV30 and J usage is TRBJ1-6; D gene unclear. From germline, CDR1 is GTSNPN and CDR2 SVGIG (reference sequence). The V end was cut by 3 bases, the J end by 7 bases, with 4 bases between. The CDR3 spans 11 residues.

The chain combines TRBV29-1 with TRBJ2-1; 14 bases match TRBD2. Germline CDR1 and CDR2: SQVTM and ANQGSEA. This CDR3 is 16 amino acids long. V lost 5 bases to trimming and J lost 4 bases; unmatched junction nucleotides: 7. This CDR3 is CSVPKTSGGGYNEQFF. The CDR3, as DNA: TGCAGCGTTCCTAAGACTAGCGGGGGGGGATACAATGAGCAGTTCTTC.

The V and J genes are TRBV19 and TRBJ2-5; D is ambiguous. CDR1 and CDR2 (germline): LNHDA, SQIVND (reference sequence). This CDR3 has 13 amino acids. Trimming left V 7 bases short and J 1 base short, with 10 bases between. CDR3 in DNA: TGTGCCAGTAAGGAACACCCCCAAGAGACCCAGTACTTC. Translation: CASKEHPQETQYF.

The rearrangement uses TRBV19 and TRBJ1-1, with D possibly TRBD1 on 5 matching bases. The length of the CDR3 is 13 residues. The V gene's germline CDR1 is LNHDA and CDR2 SQIVND (reference sequence). The V end lost 6 bases, the J end lost 5 bases, and 13 bases lay between the germline ends. CDR3 sequence: CASSKAGVTEAFF. The CDR3 DNA follows: TGTGCCAGTAGCAAGGCGGGGGTAACTGAAGCTTTCTTT. Full variable domain (outside the CDR3, taken from reference TRBV19 and TRBJ1-1): DGGITQSPKYLFRKEGQNVTLSCEQNLNHDAMYWYRQDPGQGLRLIYYSQIVNDFQKGDIAEGYSVSREKKESFPLTVTSAQKNPTAFYLCASSKAGVTEAFFGQGTRLTVV.

The rearrangement links TRBV27 to TRBJ1-1; D not certain. CDR1 is MNHEY and CDR2 is SMNVEV in the germline V gene (reference sequence). The CDR3 sequence is 14 residues long. V lost 4 bases and J lost 4, with 13 bases in between. The CDR3 spells CASSSWTPGTEAFF. The CDR3 DNA follows: TGTGCCAGCAGTTCATGGACCCCAGGCACTGAAGCTTTCTTT.

This chain uses TRBV11-3 with TRBJ2-2, with 9 bases fitting TRBD1. The CDR3 has 15 amino acids. Germline trimming cut 3 bases from V and 5 bases from J; bases unmatched to any gene: 4. Germline V gene data show CDR1 as SGHNT and CDR2 as YENEEA. The CDR3 region has the DNA TGTGCCAGCAGCTTTGGGACAGGGAGAACCGGGGAGCTGTTTTTT. Amino acid sequence: CASSFGTGRTGELFF. The variable domain in full, completed from reference TRBV11-3 and TRBJ2-2, reads EAGVVQSPRYKIIEKKQPVAFWCNPISGHNTLYWYLQNLGQGPELLIRYENEEAVDDSQLPKDRFSAERLKGVDSTLKIQPAELGDSAVYLCASSFGTGRTGELFFGEGSRLTVL.

The J gene is TRBJ1-3, the V gene TRBV19; TRBD1 aligns across 7 bases. Germline V gives CDR1 LNHDA, CDR2 SQIVND (reference sequence). There are 14 residues in the CDR3. Germline trimming cut 6 bases from V and 2 bases from J; bases unmatched to any gene: 4. The CDR3 loop reads CASSTDRAGNTIYF. DNA for the CDR3: TGTGCCAGTAGCACCGACAGGGCTGGAAACACCATATATTTT.

A single count supports this clone. V gene TRBV5-4 combines with J gene TRBJ1-1; D not certain. Deletions cut 0 bases from V and 2 bases from J, with 11 bases between. Germline CDR1 and CDR2: SGHNT and YYREEE (reference sequence). This CDR3 is built from 15 residues. Here the CDR3 DNA reads TGTGCCAGCAGCTTGGCCCTCACACCTAACACTGAAGCTTTCTTT. This codes for CASSLALTPNTEAFF.

Only one count was recorded for this clone. The rearrangement joins TRBV2 to TRBJ1-1, with D unresolved. Trimming pared 5 bases from V and 0 bases from J, leaving 10 bases between. CDR3 size: 14 residues. Per the germline V gene, CDR1 is SNHLY and CDR2 is FYNNEI. The CDR3 spells CASSKRSMNTEAFF. CDR3 DNA sequence: TGTGCCAGCAGTAAAAGGAGCATGAACACTGAAGCTTTCTTT. Supplemented by reference TRBV2 and TRBJ1-1, the full variable domain reads EPEVTQTPSHQVTQMGQEVILRCVPISNHLYFYWYRQILGQKVEFLVSFYNNEISEKSEIFDDQFSVERPDGSNFTLKIRSTKLEDSAMYFCASSKRSMNTEAFFGQGTRLTVV.

The gene calls are TRBV11-1 and TRBJ2-3; tentative D call: TRBD1 (5 bases). The CDR3 covers 15 residues. Looked up from germline, CDR1 is SGHAT and CDR2 is FQDESV (reference sequence). With 1 base removed from V and 4 bases from J, the gap between germline ends came to 12 bases. For the CDR3, the DNA is TGTGCCAGCAGCTTAGGCCCGGGCAGGGCAGATACGCAGTATTTT. This translates into CASSLGPGRADTQYF.

The chain joins TRBV19 to TRBJ2-7; TRBD1 agrees at 7 bases. This CDR3 is 14 amino acids long. Per the germline V gene, CDR1 is LNHDA and CDR2 is SQIVND (reference sequence). Germline trimming cut 9 bases from V and 3 bases from J; bases unmatched to any gene: 11. The CDR3 nucleotides read TGTGCCAGCAGCACTAACCGGGACAGCTACGAGCAGTACTTC. Its translation is CASSTNRDSYEQYF.

This rearrangement joins TRBV7-2 to TRBJ1-6; tentative D call: TRBD1 (6 bases). Germline CDR1 SGHTA, CDR2 FQGNSA. The CDR3 length is 15 residues. The germline V and J ends were trimmed by 5 bases and 7 bases, with 15 bases remaining between them. Written as DNA, the CDR3 is TGTGCCAGCAGCCCTAGACAGGCGGTGAATTCACCCCTCCACTTT. Protein: CASSPRQAVNSPLHF.

The chain couples TRBV20-1 to TRBJ2-6, with unresolved D. Trimming removed 7 bases at V and 1 base at J, with 2 bases between. Germline lookup yields CDR1 DFQATT and CDR2 SNEGSKA (reference sequence). This CDR3 contains 11 residues. The CDR3 here is CSVSGANVLTF. CDR3 bases: TGCAGTGTTTCTGGGGCCAACGTCCTGACTTTC.

This chain uses TRBV7-9 with TRBJ2-6, with D hard to call. Per the germline V gene, CDR1 is SEHNR and CDR2 is FQNEAQ (reference sequence). Trimming stripped 3 bases from V and 0 bases from J, with 6 bases between. The CDR3 loop spans 15 amino acids. The CDR3 nucleotides read TGTGCCAGCAGCTTCTTCCCCTCTGGGGCCAACGTCCTGACTTTC. This codes for CASSFFPSGANVLTF.

The rearrangement uses TRBV18 and TRBJ1-5; TRBD1 is a possible D gene (5 bases). Germline CDR1 KGHSH, CDR2 LQKENI. Trimming stripped 3 bases from V and 2 bases from J, with 14 bases between. The CDR3 sequence is 16 residues long. The CDR3 sequence: CASSPGGGGGNQPQHF. For the CDR3, the DNA is TGTGCCAGCTCACCGGGGGGGGGAGGAGGCAATCAGCCCCAGCATTTT.

V and J are TRBV7-9 and TRBJ2-1; the D call may be TRBD1 or TRBD2 (5 bases each). CDR3 length: 16 residues. Looked up from germline, CDR1 is SEHNR and CDR2 is FQNEAQ (reference sequence). The V end lost 1 base, the J end lost 2 bases, and 12 bases lay between the germline ends. CDR3 sequence: CASSLGGFRAYNEQFF. The CDR3 region has the DNA TGTGCCAGCAGCTTAGGGGGGTTTAGGGCCTACAATGAGCAGTTCTTC.

The V and J genes are TRBV14 and TRBJ2-7, with 9 bases identical to TRBD1. CDR1 and CDR2 (germline): SGHDN, FVKESK. V gave up 1 base and J gave up 1 base; unmatched junction bases: 5. The CDR3 covers 16 residues. The CDR3 region has the DNA TGTGCCAGCAGCCAAGTTCCAGGACAGGGGTCCTACGAGCAGTACTTC. This gives the protein CASSQVPGQGSYEQYF.

The chain uses TRBV7-8 and TRBJ1-2; D possibly corresponds to TRBD1 (6 bases). Trimming left V 1 base short and J 4 bases short, with 10 bases between. Germline CDR1 and CDR2: SGHVS and FQNEAQ. This CDR3 contains 14 residues. CDR3 protein: CASSLGGQIYGYTF. The CDR3 DNA reads as TGTGCCAGCAGCTTAGGTGGACAGATCTATGGCTACACCTTC.

The V and J genes are TRBV11-2 and TRBJ2-1; the D gene is possibly TRBD1 (6 bases). This CDR3 comprises 12 residues. Germline CDR1 is SGHAT and CDR2 is FQNNGV. V was shortened by 5 bases and J by 6 bases, with 8 bases between the two germline ends. Here the CDR3 DNA reads TGTGCCAGCAGCCAAGGGGGCAATGAGCAGTTCTTC. Translated, it gives CASSQGGNEQFF.

This chain connects TRBV28 to TRBJ1-2; D may be TRBD1 (5 bases). CDR1 MDHEN and CDR2 SYDVKM come from the germline V gene. Trimming left V 2 bases short and J 1 base short, with 14 bases between. The CDR3 loop spans 16 amino acids. The CDR3 DNA reads TGTGCCAGCAGTTTAGGCTCACAGGCTCTTAACTATGGCTACACCTTC. Protein product: CASSLGSQALNYGYTF.

This clone appeared once. The chain combines TRBV19 with TRBJ1-2, with D uncertain. Germline loops: CDR1 LNHDA, CDR2 SQIVND (reference sequence). This CDR3 spans 19 amino acids. The V end was cut by 0 bases, the J end by 4 bases, with 24 bases between. CDR3 bases: TGTGCCAGTAGTATAGATCGCCGGAGCCCAACAGCAGCTCCCTATGGCTACACCTTC. Amino acid sequence: CASSIDRRSPTAAPYGYTF. The complete variable domain, with remaining parts taken from reference TRBV19 and TRBJ1-2, reads DGGITQSPKYLFRKEGQNVTLSCEQNLNHDAMYWYRQDPGQGLRLIYYSQIVNDFQKGDIAEGYSVSREKKESFPLTVTSAQKNPTAFYLCASSIDRRSPTAAPYGYTFGSGTRLTVV.

CDR3 in DNA: TGTGCCAGCAGCTTAACCCCCGACAGGCCATCCTACGAGCAGTACTTC. Translating it yields CASSLTPDRPSYEQYF. The chain has TRBV7-2 and TRBJ2-7; TRBD1 is a possible D gene (6 bases). The CDR3 spans 16 residues. The ends were cut back, 2 bases at V and 1 base at J, with 15 bases in the middle. The germline CDR1 and CDR2 sequences are SGHTA and FQGNSA.

The chain has TRBV5-4 and TRBJ1-1; TRBD1 might be the D (6 bases). The CDR3 is 14 amino acids. Germline-derived CDR1 and CDR2 are SGHNT and YYREEE (reference sequence). V gave up 4 bases and J gave up 1 base, with 11 bases separating them. CDR3 residues: CASSRLDRNTEAFF. CDR3 DNA: TGTGCCAGCAGCCGATTGGACAGGAACACTGAAGCTTTCTTT.

This clone was seen only once. The V call is TRBV30, the J call TRBJ2-7, with 8 bases matching TRBD1. This CDR3 contains 15 residues. V was clipped by 0 bases and J by 2 bases; unmatched bases: 6. The germline V gene encodes CDR1 GTSNPN and CDR2 SVGIG (reference sequence). The CDR3, as DNA: TGTGCCTGGAGTGTACCGAACAGGGGGACCTACGAGCAGTACTTC. It encodes CAWSVPNRGTYEQYF.